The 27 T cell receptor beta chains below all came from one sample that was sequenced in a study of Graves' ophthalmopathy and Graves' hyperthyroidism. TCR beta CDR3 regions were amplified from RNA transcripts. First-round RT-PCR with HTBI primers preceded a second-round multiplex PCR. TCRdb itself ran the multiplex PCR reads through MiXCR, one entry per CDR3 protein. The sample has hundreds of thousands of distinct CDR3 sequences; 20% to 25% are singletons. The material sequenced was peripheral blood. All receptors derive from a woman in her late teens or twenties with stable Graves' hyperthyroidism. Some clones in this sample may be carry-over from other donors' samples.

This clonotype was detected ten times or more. The CDR3: CASSSHSVLYGYTF. The CDR3 coding sequence is TGTGCCAGCAGCTCCCATTCGGTGTTATATGGCTACACCTTC. This rearrangement joins TRBV11-2 to TRBJ1-2, with unresolved D. V was trimmed by 4 bases and J by 5 bases, leaving 14 bases between them. This CDR3 region has 14 residues. Germline V gene sequence: CDR1 SGHAT, CDR2 FQNNGV.

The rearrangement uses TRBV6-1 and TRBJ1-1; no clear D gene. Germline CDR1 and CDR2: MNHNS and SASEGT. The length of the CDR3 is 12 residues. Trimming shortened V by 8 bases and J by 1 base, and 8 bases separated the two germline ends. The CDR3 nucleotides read TGTGCCAGCCCAGCCACGAACACTGAAGCTTTCTTT. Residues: CASPATNTEAFF.

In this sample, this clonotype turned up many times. CDR3 DNA sequence: TGTGCCAGCAGTTTAATCGGGGTGCCCGGGGAGCTGTTTTTT. It is translated as CASSLIGVPGELFF. The V gene is TRBV12-3 or TRBV12-4, the J gene TRBJ2-2; D possibly corresponds to TRBD2 (5 bases). The ends were cut back, 2 bases at V and 6 bases at J, with 10 bases in the middle. CDR3 length: 14 residues.

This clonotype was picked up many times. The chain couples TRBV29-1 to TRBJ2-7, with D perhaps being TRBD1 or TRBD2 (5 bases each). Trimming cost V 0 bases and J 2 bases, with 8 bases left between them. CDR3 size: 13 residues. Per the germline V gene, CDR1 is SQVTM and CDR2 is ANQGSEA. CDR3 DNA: TGCAGCGTTGAAGATCGAGGGGCCTACGAGCAGTACTTC. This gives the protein CSVEDRGAYEQYF.

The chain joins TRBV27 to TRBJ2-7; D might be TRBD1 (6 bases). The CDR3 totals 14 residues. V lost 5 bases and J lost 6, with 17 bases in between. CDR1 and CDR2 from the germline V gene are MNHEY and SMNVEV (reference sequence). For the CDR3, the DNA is TGTGCCAGCAGTGGTGCTCACAGGGTTTCCGAGCAGTACTTC. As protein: CASSGAHRVSEQYF.

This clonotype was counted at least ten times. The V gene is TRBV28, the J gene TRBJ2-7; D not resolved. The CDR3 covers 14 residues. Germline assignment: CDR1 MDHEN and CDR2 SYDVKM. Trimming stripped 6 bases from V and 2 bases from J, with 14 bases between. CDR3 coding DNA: TGTGCCAGCAGCCCTAGGGCTGGGACCTACGAGCAGTACTTC. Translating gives CASSPRAGTYEQYF.

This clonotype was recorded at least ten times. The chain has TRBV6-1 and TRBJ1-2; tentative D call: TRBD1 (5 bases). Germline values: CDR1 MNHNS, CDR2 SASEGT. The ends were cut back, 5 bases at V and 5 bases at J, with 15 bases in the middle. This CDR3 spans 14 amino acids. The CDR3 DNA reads TGTGCCAGCAGTCTGGGACCATCCGGTTATGGCTACACCTTC. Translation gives CASSLGPSGYGYTF.

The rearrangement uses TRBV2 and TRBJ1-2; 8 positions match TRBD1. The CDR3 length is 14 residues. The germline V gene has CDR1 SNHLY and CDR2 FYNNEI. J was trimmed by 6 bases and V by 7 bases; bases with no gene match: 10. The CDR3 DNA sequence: TGTGCCAGCATCAGGACAGGGTTGGGGGATGGCTACACCTTC. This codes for CASIRTGLGDGYTF.

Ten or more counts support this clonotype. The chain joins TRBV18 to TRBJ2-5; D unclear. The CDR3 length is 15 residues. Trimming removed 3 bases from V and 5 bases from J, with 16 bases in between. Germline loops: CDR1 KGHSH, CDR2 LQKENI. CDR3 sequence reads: CASSPNRPPSETQYF. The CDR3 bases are TGTGCCAGCTCACCCAACCGACCGCCCTCCGAGACCCAGTACTTC. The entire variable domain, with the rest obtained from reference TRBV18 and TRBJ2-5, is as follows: NAGVMQNPRHLVRRRGQEARLRCSPMKGHSHVYWYRQLPEEGLKFMVYLQKENIIDESGMPKERFSAEFPKEGPSILRIQQVVRGDSAAYFCASSPNRPPSETQYFGPGTRLLVL.

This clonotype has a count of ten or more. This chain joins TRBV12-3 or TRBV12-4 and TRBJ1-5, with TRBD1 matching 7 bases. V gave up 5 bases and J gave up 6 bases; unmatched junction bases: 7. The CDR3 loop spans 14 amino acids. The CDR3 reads CASSRTGSGQPQHF. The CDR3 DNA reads TGTGCCAGCAGTCGGACAGGATCCGGTCAGCCCCAGCATTTT.

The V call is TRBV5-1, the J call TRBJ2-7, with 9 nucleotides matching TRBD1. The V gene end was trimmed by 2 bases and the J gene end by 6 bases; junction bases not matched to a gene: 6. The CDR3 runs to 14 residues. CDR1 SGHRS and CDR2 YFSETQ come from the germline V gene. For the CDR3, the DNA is TGCGCCAGCAGCTTCCAAGGACAGGGGTCCGAGCAGTACTTC. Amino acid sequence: CASSFQGQGSEQYF.

CDR3 nucleotides: TGTGCCACCAGCAGAGACCTGGGACTTACCGGGGAGCTGTTTTTT. Encoded protein: CATSRDLGLTGELFF. The chain is built from TRBV15 and TRBJ2-2, with D perhaps TRBD2 (6 bases). CDR1 LNHNV and CDR2 YYDKDF come from the germline V gene (reference sequence). This CDR3 contains 15 residues. V was cut by 0 bases and J by 5 bases, with 10 bases left in between.

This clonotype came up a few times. The CDR3 protein is CASSRTDDQPQHF. The CDR3 DNA follows: TGTGCCAGCAGTAGGACAGATGATCAGCCCCAGCATTTT. V gene TRBV12-3 or TRBV12-4 combines with J gene TRBJ1-5, with TRBD1 as a possible D gene (6 bases). The CDR3 covers 13 residues. V was pared by 5 bases and J by 5 bases, with 10 bases between.

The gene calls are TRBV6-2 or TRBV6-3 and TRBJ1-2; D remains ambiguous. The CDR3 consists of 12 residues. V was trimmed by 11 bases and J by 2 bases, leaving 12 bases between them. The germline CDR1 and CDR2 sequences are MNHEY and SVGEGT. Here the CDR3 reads CASGQNNYGYTF. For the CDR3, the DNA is TGTGCCTCTGGGCAGAACAACTATGGCTACACCTTC.

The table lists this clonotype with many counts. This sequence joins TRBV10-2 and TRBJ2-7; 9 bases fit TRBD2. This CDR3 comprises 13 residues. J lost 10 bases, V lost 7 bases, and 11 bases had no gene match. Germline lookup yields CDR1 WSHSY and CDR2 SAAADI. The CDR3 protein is CASKAGTSSLQYF. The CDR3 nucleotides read TGCGCCAGCAAGGCCGGGACTAGCTCTTTACAGTACTTC.

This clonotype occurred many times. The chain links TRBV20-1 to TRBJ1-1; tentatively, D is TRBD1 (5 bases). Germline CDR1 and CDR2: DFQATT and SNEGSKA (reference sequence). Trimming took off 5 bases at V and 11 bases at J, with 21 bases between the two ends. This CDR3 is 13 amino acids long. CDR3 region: CSAPDQTPTAAFF. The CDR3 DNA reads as TGCAGTGCTCCTGACCAAACTCCGACAGCGGCTTTCTTT.

The CDR3 DNA follows: TGTGCCAGTAGTATTCGACAGGGCGGAAACTATGGCTACACCTTC. Encoded protein: CASSIRQGGNYGYTF. The chain is built from TRBV19 and TRBJ1-2; TRBD1 matches 7 bases. The CDR3 totals 15 residues. Germline CDR1 LNHDA, CDR2 SQIVND (reference sequence). After removal of 3 bases from V and 2 bases from J, the junction contained 6 bases not matched to a gene.

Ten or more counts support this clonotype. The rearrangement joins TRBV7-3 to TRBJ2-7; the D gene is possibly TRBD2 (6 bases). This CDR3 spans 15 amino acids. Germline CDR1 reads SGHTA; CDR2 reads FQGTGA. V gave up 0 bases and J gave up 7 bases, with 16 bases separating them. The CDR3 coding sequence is TGTGCCAGCAGCTTAACGGCTAGCCCTGCGGGGGAGCAGTACTTC. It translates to CASSLTASPAGEQYF.

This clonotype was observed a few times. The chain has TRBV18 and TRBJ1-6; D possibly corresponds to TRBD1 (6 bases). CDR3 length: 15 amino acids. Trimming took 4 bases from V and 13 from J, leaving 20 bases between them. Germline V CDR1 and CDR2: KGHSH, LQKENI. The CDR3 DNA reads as TGTGCCAGCTCACTGGACAGTCCTTGGATTCGGCCCCTCCACTTT. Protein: CASSLDSPWIRPLHF.

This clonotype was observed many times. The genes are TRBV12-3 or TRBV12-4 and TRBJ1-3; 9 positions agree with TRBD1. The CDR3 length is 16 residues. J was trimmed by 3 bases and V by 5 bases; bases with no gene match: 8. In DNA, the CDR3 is TGTGCCAGCAGTCCTACTGGGACAGGGTTTGGAAACACCATATATTTT. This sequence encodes CASSPTGTGFGNTIYF.

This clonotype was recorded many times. The CDR3 protein is CAISNRASTIYEQYF. The CDR3 DNA sequence: TGTGCCATCAGTAACAGGGCTTCGACAATCTACGAGCAGTACTTC. The V call is TRBV10-3, the J call TRBJ2-7, with D possibly matching TRBD1 (6 bases). The CDR3 has 15 residues. The ends were cut back, 5 bases at V and 3 bases at J, with 17 bases in the middle. The germline CDR1 and CDR2 sequences are ENHRY and SYGVKD.

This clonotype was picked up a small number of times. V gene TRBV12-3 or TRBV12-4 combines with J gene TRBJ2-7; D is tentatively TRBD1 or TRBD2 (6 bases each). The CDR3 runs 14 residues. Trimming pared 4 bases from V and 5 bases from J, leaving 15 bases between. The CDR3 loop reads CASSSLRGGDEQYF. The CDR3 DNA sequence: TGTGCCAGCAGTTCCCTCAGGGGAGGAGACGAGCAGTACTTC.

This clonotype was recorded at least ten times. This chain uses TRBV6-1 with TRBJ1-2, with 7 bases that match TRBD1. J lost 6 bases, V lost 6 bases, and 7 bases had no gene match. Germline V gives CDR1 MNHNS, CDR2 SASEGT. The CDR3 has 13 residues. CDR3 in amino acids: CASREQGSDGYTF. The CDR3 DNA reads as TGTGCCAGCAGAGAACAGGGGAGTGATGGCTACACCTTC.

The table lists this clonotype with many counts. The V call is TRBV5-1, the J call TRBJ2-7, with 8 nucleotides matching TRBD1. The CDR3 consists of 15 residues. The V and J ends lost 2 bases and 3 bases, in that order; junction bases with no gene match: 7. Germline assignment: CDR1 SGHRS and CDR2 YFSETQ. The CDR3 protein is CASSFAGGDLYEQYF. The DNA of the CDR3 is TGCGCCAGCAGCTTCGCAGGGGGCGATCTCTACGAGCAGTACTTC.

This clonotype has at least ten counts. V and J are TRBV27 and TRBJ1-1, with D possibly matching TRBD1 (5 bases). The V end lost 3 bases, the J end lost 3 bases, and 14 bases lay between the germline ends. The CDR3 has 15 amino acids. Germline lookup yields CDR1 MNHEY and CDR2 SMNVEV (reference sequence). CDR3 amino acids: CASSLRGWRDTEAFF. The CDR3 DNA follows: TGTGCCAGCAGTTTGAGGGGTTGGAGGGACACTGAAGCTTTCTTT.

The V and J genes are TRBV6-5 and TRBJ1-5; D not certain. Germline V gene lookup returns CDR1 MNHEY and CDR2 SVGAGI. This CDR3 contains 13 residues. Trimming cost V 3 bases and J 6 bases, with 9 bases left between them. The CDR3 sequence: CASSYGVAQPQHF. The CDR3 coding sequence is TGTGCCAGCAGTTATGGGGTTGCTCAGCCCCAGCATTTT.

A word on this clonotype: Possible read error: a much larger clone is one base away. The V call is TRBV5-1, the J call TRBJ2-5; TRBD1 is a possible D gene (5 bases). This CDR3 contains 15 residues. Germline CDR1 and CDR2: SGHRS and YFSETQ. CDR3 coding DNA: TGCTCCAGCAGCCAAACAGGCTTCGTGGAGGAGACCCAGTACTTC. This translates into CSSSQTGFVEETQYF.